A selection of T cell receptor beta chains follows, all from one sample in a study of CD8 T cells in Susac syndrome. TCRdb passed the immunoSEQ multiplex PCR reads through MiXCR, listing each CDR3 protein once. The sample has under 200,000 distinct CDR3 sequences, roughly 94% seen once. The sequencing input was CD4+ T cells from PBMCs. The receptors were gathered from a human donor with Susac syndrome. Each CDR3 is given with its conserved first and last residue. The D gene is left open where the match is weak. Clone size is shown for a subset of rows, as once, few, many or a class of expanded clone.

v_call	d_call	clone_size	j_call	cdr3_nt	cdr3_aa
TRBV20-1	.	.	TRBJ1-1	TGCAGTGCTAGAGAGGGTCTTTATAGGGAGAGTGAAGCTTTCTTT	CSAREGLYRESEAFF
TRBV25-1	TRBD1	.	TRBJ2-7	TGTGCCAGCACGGCTTACAGGGGAATTTCCTACGAGCAGTACTTC	CASTAYRGISYEQYF
TRBV7-7	TRBD2	few	TRBJ2-1	TGTGCCAGCAGCCCAGATGCTAGCGGTGAGCAGTTCTTC	CASSPDASGEQFF
TRBV15	.	few	TRBJ2-3	TGTGCCACCAGCAGAGACCCTGCAGATACGCAGTATTTT	CATSRDPADTQYF
TRBV10-3	.	.	TRBJ2-1	TGTGCCATCAGTGAGGGGCTAGCGTCTGAGCAGTTCTTC	CAISEGLASEQFF
TRBV12-3/TRBV12-4	.	.	TRBJ1-3	TGTGCCAGCAGTTTCGGGGGGCTTTCTGGAAACACCATATATTTT	CASSFGGLSGNTIYF
TRBV5-1	.	.	TRBJ2-5	TGCGCCAGCAGGCCGTACCAAGAGACCCAGTACTTC	CASRPYQETQYF
TRBV6-5	.	.	TRBJ1-6	TGTGCCAGCAGTTACTCGGACAGCAATTCACCCCTCCACTTT	CASSYSDSNSPLHF
TRBV20-1	.	.	TRBJ2-4	TGCAGTGCTAGAGGATTGGGAGTTGACATTCAGTACTTC	CSARGLGVDIQYF
TRBV29-1	.	.	TRBJ2-6	TGCAGCGTTGATTCGTCTGGGCTCTCTGGGGCCAACGTCCTGACTTTC	CSVDSSGLSGANVLTF
TRBV20-1	TRBD1	once	TRBJ2-5	TGCAGTGCTAGAGTCACAGGGGGCCGCCAAGAGACCCAGTACTTC	CSARVTGGRQETQYF
TRBV20-1	.	.	TRBJ2-7	TGCAGTGCTGTTGACAGCTACAACGAGCAGTACTTC	CSAVDSYNEQYF
TRBV30	.	.	TRBJ1-2	TGTGCCTGGAGTGTAGGGCAGGGAAACTATGGCTACACCTTC	CAWSVGQGNYGYTF
TRBV3-1	.	.	TRBJ2-1	TGTGCCAGCCAAGGGGGTTATGAGCAGTTCTTC	CASQGGYEQFF
TRBV2	.	.	TRBJ2-7	TGTGCCAGCAGTGAAGAGCGTTACGAGCAGTACTTC	CASSEERYEQYF
TRBV19	.	.	TRBJ2-2	TGTGAAGTTGGCGGGGAGCTGTTTTTT	CEVGGELFF
TRBV30	.	.	TRBJ2-4	TGTGCCTGGGGAGCCAAAAACATTCAGTACTTC	CAWGAKNIQYF
TRBV5-6	.	few	TRBJ1-5	TGTGCCAGCAGCTCCACAGGGATCAATCAGCCCCAGCATTTT	CASSSTGINQPQHF
TRBV5-1	.	.	TRBJ1-5	TGCGCCAGCAGCTTGGAGGGTGATAGCAATCAGCCCCAGCATTTT	CASSLEGDSNQPQHF
TRBV9	.	.	TRBJ2-4	TGTGCCAGCAGCGTAGATCCGGTTGGCATTCAGTACTTC	CASSVDPVGIQYF
TRBV20-1	.	.	TRBJ2-1	TGCAGTGCCCTGGGATCTGGTGAGCAGTTCTTC	CSALGSGEQFF
TRBV20-1	.	once	TRBJ2-5	TGCAGTCCCGGCGAGGTATCTGTGGGGACCCAGTACTTC	CSPGEVSVGTQYF
TRBV7-2	TRBD1	.	TRBJ1-6	TGTGCCAGCAGCTTAGCACAGGGGGGTAATTCACCCCTCCACTTT	CASSLAQGGNSPLHF
TRBV5-1	.	.	TRBJ1-2	TGCGCCAGCAGCCTGACTGTAGCGTATGGCTACACCTTC	CASSLTVAYGYTF
TRBV6-1	.	.	TRBJ1-2	TGTGCCAGCAGCCCCGCGGGAGCCGACTATGGCTACACCTTC	CASSPAGADYGYTF
TRBV5-4	.	.	TRBJ1-1	TGTGCCAGCAGCTTAGGGCACGTGAACACTGAAGCTTTCTTT	CASSLGHVNTEAFF
TRBV19	.	.	TRBJ2-7	TGTGCCAGTAGTATTACAGGGTCGGACGAGCAGTACTTC	CASSITGSDEQYF
TRBV20-1	.	.	TRBJ2-1	TGCAGTTCCCCACCCAGGGGCGGGATAGGCAATGAGCAGTTCTTC	CSSPPRGGIGNEQFF
TRBV20-1	.	once	TRBJ2-4	TGCAGTGCTAGAGGGGGCAGGAGGGGCCAAAACATTCAGTACTTC	CSARGGRRGQNIQYF
TRBV30	.	.	TRBJ1-6	TGTGCCTGGAGTGTAGAGGGTTATAATTCACCCCTCCACTTT	CAWSVEGYNSPLHF
TRBV20-1	TRBD2	.	TRBJ2-5	TGCAGTGCTAGAGATACCAGGGAGGGAGAGACCCAGTACTTC	CSARDTREGETQYF
TRBV12-3/TRBV12-4	.	.	TRBJ1-2	TGTGCCACCCGCGCGTCGCGTTCTAACTATGGCTACACCTTC	CATRASRSNYGYTF
TRBV11-2	.	.	TRBJ1-3	TGTGCCAGCAGCCTCTGGGGTTATGGAAACACCATATATTTT	CASSLWGYGNTIYF
TRBV3-1	.	.	TRBJ2-2	TGTGCCAGCAGCTCGAACCAAGAGGCCGGGGAGCTGTTTTTT	CASSSNQEAGELFF
TRBV9	.	.	TRBJ1-5	TGTGCCAGCCGCCGGGACCTATTGAGTCAGCCCCAGCATTTT	CASRRDLLSQPQHF